This TCR beta chain was identified during a study of blood T cell repertoires in COVID-19. There are 14 residues in the CDR3. Germline V gene lookup returns CDR1 SGHKS and CDR2 YYEKEE (reference sequence). Losses at the gene ends were 4 bases for V and 4 bases for J; bases not matched to a gene: 6. Donors were grouped by their self-reported clinical history. Only in-frame clones appear in the TCRdb table, and some are missing; sequencing was by immunoSEQ multiplex PCR. The data hold almost 85,000 clones, with around 88% observed a single time. The chain joins TRBV5-5 to TRBJ2-3; 7 nucleotides align to TRBD2. The sequenced sample consisted of PBMCs or T cells enriched from blood (not recorded which). This sequence originates from a woman in her forties or fifties with acute COVID-19. CDR3 protein: CASSPTSEPDTQYF. DNA of the CDR3: TGTGCCAGCAGCCCAACTAGCGAACCAGATACGCAGTATTTT. The entire variable domain, with the rest obtained from reference TRBV5-5 and TRBJ2-3, is as follows: DAGVTQSPTHLIKTRGQQVTLRCSPISGHKSVSWYQQVLGQGPQFIFQYYEKEERGRGNFPDRFSARQFPNYSSELNVNALLLGDSALYLCASSPTSEPDTQYFGPGTRLTVL.